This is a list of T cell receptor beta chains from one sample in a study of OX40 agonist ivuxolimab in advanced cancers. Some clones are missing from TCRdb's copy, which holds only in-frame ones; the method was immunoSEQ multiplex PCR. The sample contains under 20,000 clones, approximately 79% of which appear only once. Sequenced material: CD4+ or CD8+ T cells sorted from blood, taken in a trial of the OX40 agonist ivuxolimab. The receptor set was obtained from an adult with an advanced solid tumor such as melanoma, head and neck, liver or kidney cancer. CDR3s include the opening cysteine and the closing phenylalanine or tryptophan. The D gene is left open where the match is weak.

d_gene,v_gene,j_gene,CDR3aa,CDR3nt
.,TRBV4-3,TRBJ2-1,CASSQSTYNEQFF,TGCGCCAGCAGCCAATCCACCTACAATGAGCAGTTCTTC
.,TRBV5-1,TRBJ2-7,CASSFGAGYEQYF,TGCGCCAGCAGCTTTGGTGCGGGCTACGAGCAGTACTTC
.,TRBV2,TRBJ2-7,CASSGTEQYF,TGTGCCAGCAGTGGAACCGAGCAGTACTTC
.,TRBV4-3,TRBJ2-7,CASSQDLGSYEQYF,TGCGCCAGCAGCCAAGATCTGGGATCCTACGAGCAGTACTTC
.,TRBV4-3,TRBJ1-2,CASSQDKGTVYGYTF,TGCGCCAGCAGCCAAGATAAGGGGACGGTCTATGGCTACACCTTC
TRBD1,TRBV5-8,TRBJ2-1,CASGTGPEQFF,TGTGCCAGCGGGACAGGGCCTGAGCAGTTCTTC
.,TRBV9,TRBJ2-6,CASRPGNAGANVLTF,TGTGCCAGCAGACCAGGAAATGCTGGGGCCAACGTCCTGACTTTC
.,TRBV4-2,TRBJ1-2,CASSQEGGGGVNYGYTF,TGTGCCAGCAGCCAAGAAGGTGGCGGGGGCGTTAACTATGGCTACACCTTC
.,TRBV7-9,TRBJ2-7,CASSPAGRSSYEQYF,TGTGCCAGCAGCCCGGCGGGGAGGTCCTCCTACGAGCAGTACTTC
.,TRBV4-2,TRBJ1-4,CASSQEDWIGEKLFF,TGTGCCAGCAGCCAAGAAGATTGGATTGGTGAAAAACTGTTTTTT